A single sample is the source of the 29 T cell receptor beta chains below, sequenced in a study of T cell responses to AZD1222 COVID-19 vaccine. Libraries were prepared by immunoSEQ multiplex PCR; TCRdb keeps only in-frame clonotypes and omits some of them. The sample shows some 200,000 clones, about 93% of them seen only once. The input for sequencing was peripheral blood, taken on day 0 of MenACWY control vaccination. The receptor set was obtained from an adult in good health.

This clone was picked up a small number of times. Other nucleotide sequences from this sample produce the same CDR3. This chain joins TRBV3-1 (or the pseudogene TRBV3-2) and TRBJ1-5, with TRBD1 as a possible D gene (5 bases). CDR1 is LGHDT, CDR2 YNNKEL, per germline (reference sequence). V lost 1 base to trimming and J lost 1 base, with 8 bases between them. The CDR3 covers 15 residues. CDR3 protein: CASSQGGGSNQPQHF. As DNA, the CDR3 is TGTGCCAGCAGCCAAGGGGGGGGAAGCAATCAGCCCCAGCATTTT.

The rearrangement links TRBV28 to TRBJ1-1; D not certain. CDR3 length: 14 amino acids. Per the germline V gene, CDR1 is MDHEN and CDR2 is SYDVKM. V lost 2 bases and J lost 0, with 7 bases in between. CDR3 bases: TGTGCCAGCAGTTTACGGACTATGAACACTGAAGCTTTCTTT. It translates to CASSLRTMNTEAFF.

The chain combines TRBV7-9 with TRBJ1-1; 11 bases fit TRBD1. Germline assignment: CDR1 SEHNR and CDR2 FQNEAQ (reference sequence). The CDR3 covers 15 residues. After removal of 5 bases from V and 4 bases from J, the junction contained 6 bases not matched to a gene. The CDR3 spells CASSPGQGGGTEAFF. CDR3 nucleotides: TGTGCCAGCAGCCCGGGACAGGGGGGCGGCACTGAAGCTTTCTTT.

Concerning this clone itself: Other DNA sequences in the same sample also yield this CDR3. The rearrangement joins TRBV7-2 to TRBJ1-6, with D unclear. This CDR3 comprises 14 residues. The germline gives CDR1 SGHTA, CDR2 FQGNSA. With 0 bases removed from V and 5 bases from J, the gap between germline ends came to 5 bases. The chain's CDR3 is CASSLARDNSPLHF. In nucleotides, the CDR3 is TGTGCCAGCAGCTTAGCCCGAGATAATTCACCCCTCCACTTT. The full variable domain, its missing parts supplied by reference TRBV7-2 and TRBJ1-6, is GAGVSQSPSNKVTEKGKDVELRCDPISGHTALYWYRQSLGQGLEFLIYFQGNSAPDKSGLPSDRFSAERTGGSVSTLTIQRTQQEDSAVYLCASSLARDNSPLHFGNGTRLTVT.

The V and J genes are TRBV6-5 and TRBJ1-1, with D possibly TRBD1 on 5 matching bases. Germline assignment: CDR1 MNHEY and CDR2 SVGAGI. V lost 0 bases and J 5 bases, leaving 13 bases between the germline ends. The CDR3 has 15 residues. In DNA, the CDR3 is TGTGCCAGCAGTTACTCACGGCTCGGGGCGACTGAAGCTTTCTTT. Translated: CASSYSRLGATEAFF.

This chain connects TRBV3-1 (or the pseudogene TRBV3-2) to TRBJ2-7; D remains unclear. This CDR3 region has 11 residues. V lost 1 base and J 6 bases, leaving 4 bases between the germline ends. In germline, CDR1 is LGHDT, CDR2 YNNKEL (reference sequence). The DNA for the CDR3 is TGTGCCAGCAGCCAAGCCGTCGAGCAGTACTTC. Protein product: CASSQAVEQYF.

The V gene is TRBV25-1, the J gene TRBJ2-1; a possible D gene is TRBD2 (6 bases). V was shortened by 6 bases and J by 5 bases, with 23 bases between the two germline ends. Germline loops: CDR1 MGHDK, CDR2 SYGVNS. This CDR3 is 17 amino acids long. The CDR3 sequence is CASSHAPGLNFHNEQFF. The CDR3 DNA sequence: TGTGCCAGCAGCCACGCGCCGGGACTCAATTTTCACAATGAGCAGTTCTTC.

The genes are TRBV12-3 or TRBV12-4 and TRBJ1-1; D not resolved. Trimming removed 2 bases from V and 7 bases from J, with 11 bases in between. CDR3 length: 13 residues. In DNA, the CDR3 is TGTGCCAGCAGTTTATTGGTTGGGCGTGAAGCTTTCTTT. As protein: CASSLLVGREAFF.

This chain uses TRBV5-1 with TRBJ2-7; perhaps D is TRBD1 or TRBD2 (5 bases each). V lost 0 bases and J lost 0, with 10 bases in between. Germline-derived CDR1 and CDR2 are SGHRS and YFSETQ. This CDR3 has 15 residues. The CDR3: CASSLDRTFSYEQYF. CDR3 coding DNA: TGCGCCAGCAGCTTGGACAGGACTTTCTCCTACGAGCAGTACTTC.

The rearrangement links TRBV15 to TRBJ2-5, with D hard to call. V lost 3 bases and J lost 1, with 3 bases in between. This CDR3 is built from 12 residues. Germline CDR1 and CDR2: LNHNV and YYDKDF (reference sequence). Here the CDR3 reads CATSRGQETQYF. The CDR3, as DNA: TGTGCCACCAGCAGGGGCCAAGAGACCCAGTACTTC.

The V gene is TRBV10-2, the J gene TRBJ1-6, with no clear D. V lost 6 bases and J lost 13, with 10 bases in between. The germline V gene encodes CDR1 WSHSY and CDR2 SAAADI. CDR3 length: 11 residues. CDR3 sequence reads: CASSPTGPLHF. CDR3 nucleotides: TGCGCCAGCAGCCCCACGGGGCCCCTCCACTTT.

This clone was observed a handful of times. The chain recombines TRBV28 with TRBJ1-2, with unresolved D. The CDR3 covers 14 residues. V lost 5 bases and J 5 bases, leaving 15 bases between the germline ends. Germline V gene lookup returns CDR1 MDHEN and CDR2 SYDVKM. The CDR3 sequence is CASSPYDPVYGYTF. CDR3 nucleotide sequence: TGTGCCAGCAGTCCCTATGATCCAGTTTATGGCTACACCTTC.

The chain is built from TRBV5-1 and TRBJ1-4, with unresolved D. V was clipped by 4 bases and J by 2 bases, with 12 bases between them. The CDR3 runs 15 residues. Germline V gene sequence: CDR1 SGHRS, CDR2 YFSETQ. CDR3 nucleotide sequence: TGCGCCAGCAGCATTGGGGTTACGACTAATGAAAAACTGTTTTTT. Its protein is CASSIGVTTNEKLFF. The full variable domain, rest sourced from reference TRBV5-1 and TRBJ1-4, is KAGVTQTPRYLIKTRGQQVTLSCSPISGHRSVSWYQQTPGQGLQFLFEYFSETQRNKGNFPGRFSGRQFSNSRSEMNVSTLELGDSALYLCASSIGVTTNEKLFFGSGTQLSVL.

The chain recombines TRBV11-3 with TRBJ1-1; the D is unclear. The germline gives CDR1 SGHNT, CDR2 YENEEA. V lost 3 bases and J lost 4, with 15 bases in between. The CDR3 consists of 15 residues. The CDR3 loop reads CASSLTSTGATEAFF. The CDR3 region has the DNA TGTGCCAGCAGCTTGACATCAACGGGAGCCACTGAAGCTTTCTTT.

The V gene is TRBV4-3, the J gene TRBJ1-6; the D is unclear. The ends were cut back, 1 base at V and 6 bases at J, with 10 bases in the middle. The germline gives CDR1 LGHNA, CDR2 YSLEER. There are 15 residues in the CDR3. The CDR3, as DNA: TGCGCCAGCAGCCAAGGGCGCAGGCCTAATTCACCCCTCCACTTT. This sequence encodes CASSQGRRPNSPLHF.

The chain is built from TRBV18 and TRBJ1-6; D may be TRBD1 (6 bases). The germline V and J ends were trimmed by 3 bases and 7 bases, with 19 bases remaining between them. The V gene's germline CDR1 is KGHSH and CDR2 LQKENI. The CDR3 runs to 17 residues. CDR3 region: CASSPSVRGVWNSPLHF. CDR3 in DNA: TGTGCCAGCTCACCCTCCGTCAGGGGTGTGTGGAATTCACCCCTCCACTTT.

This chain links TRBV15 with TRBJ2-3, with 7 bases aligning to TRBD1. Trimming cost V 3 bases and J 0 bases; bases outside gene matches: 6. This CDR3 has 16 residues. CDR1 LNHNV and CDR2 YYDKDF come from the germline V gene (reference sequence). In nucleotides, the CDR3 is TGTGCCACCAGCAGCCCCCGGGACAGCAGCACAGATACGCAGTATTTT. It encodes CATSSPRDSSTDTQYF.

The chain recombines TRBV5-1 with TRBJ2-1; D uncertain. In germline, CDR1 is SGHRS, CDR2 YFSETQ. V shed 2 bases and J shed 4 bases, with 13 bases lying between them. The CDR3 loop spans 15 amino acids. CDR3 nucleotides: TGCGCCAGCAGCTTCCGAGTCAACCTATACAATGAGCAGTTCTTC. This codes for CASSFRVNLYNEQFF.

The chain recombines TRBV7-2 with TRBJ1-2; tentative D call: TRBD1 (5 bases). Trimming removed 1 base from V and 8 bases from J, with 8 bases in between. This CDR3 region has 12 residues. The germline CDR1 and CDR2 sequences are SGHTA and FQGNSA. The CDR3 region has the DNA TGTGCCAGCAGCTTAGGACAGTGGGGCTACACCTTC. Translation: CASSLGQWGYTF. The whole variable domain, remainder taken from reference TRBV7-2 and TRBJ1-2, is GAGVSQSPSNKVTEKGKDVELRCDPISGHTALYWYRQSLGQGLEFLIYFQGNSAPDKSGLPSDRFSAERTGGSVSTLTIQRTQQEDSAVYLCASSLGQWGYTFGSGTRLTVV.

The CDR3 loop is CASSYLTGDTIYF. CDR3 in DNA: TGTGCCAGCAGCTATTTGACAGGCGACACCATATATTTT. The chain joins TRBV7-2 to TRBJ1-3, with D maybe TRBD1 (6 bases). This CDR3 has 13 residues. V lost 4 bases and J lost 8, with 12 bases in between. Germline V gives CDR1 SGHTA, CDR2 FQGNSA.

The V gene is TRBV5-1, the J gene TRBJ2-1; unclear D gene. Deletions cut 0 bases from V and 8 bases from J, with 6 bases between. The CDR3 has 12 amino acids. Germline V CDR1 and CDR2: SGHRS, YFSETQ. The CDR3 coding sequence is TGCGCCAGCAGCTTGGACGTCGATGAGCAGTTCTTC. As protein: CASSLDVDEQFF.

The chain uses TRBV6-5 and TRBJ1-4, with unresolved D. The ends were cut back, 6 bases at V and 5 bases at J, with 13 bases in the middle. Germline V lookup: CDR1 MNHEY, CDR2 SVGAGI. This CDR3 has 14 residues. Here the CDR3 reads CASSHNLPNEKLFF. CDR3 DNA sequence: TGTGCCAGCAGCCACAATTTACCGAATGAAAAACTGTTTTTT.

The chain combines TRBV2 with TRBJ2-3; 7 nucleotides agree with TRBD2. V was clipped by 6 bases and J by 0 bases; unmatched bases: 3. The CDR3 totals 14 residues. Per germline, CDR1 SNHLY and CDR2 FYNNEI. The CDR3 sequence: CASRIGGSTDTQYF. The CDR3 DNA is TGTGCCAGCAGAATCGGGGGGAGCACAGATACGCAGTATTTT.

This chain uses TRBV2 with TRBJ1-5; TRBD1 agrees at 8 bases. CDR1 SNHLY and CDR2 FYNNEI come from the germline V gene. With 5 bases clipped from V and 4 bases from J, the junction kept 7 bases outside the gene matches. There are 15 residues in the CDR3. The CDR3 region is CASSTGGRRNQPQHF. The CDR3 DNA reads as TGTGCCAGCAGTACAGGGGGACGAAGAAATCAGCCCCAGCATTTT.

V gene TRBV19 combines with J gene TRBJ1-5, with D perhaps matching TRBD1 (5 bases). The V end lost 3 bases, the J end lost 1 base, and 13 bases lay between the germline ends. The CDR3 has 16 residues. The V gene's germline CDR1 is LNHDA and CDR2 SQIVND (reference sequence). The CDR3 spells CASSIRVAPSNQPQHF. CDR3 nucleotides: TGTGCCAGTAGTATCAGGGTTGCTCCAAGCAATCAGCCCCAGCATTTT.

This clone was observed once. The DNA for the CDR3 is TGTGCCAGCGTGCCCTACACGGCGATGAACACTGAAGCTTTCTTT. Translation gives CASVPYTAMNTEAFF. V is TRBV2 and J is TRBJ1-1, with D uncertain. The germline gives CDR1 SNHLY, CDR2 FYNNEI. V was shortened by 8 bases and J by 0 bases, with 16 bases between the two germline ends. This CDR3 is 15 amino acids long.

V gene TRBV7-2 combines with J gene TRBJ1-1; TRBD1 matches 7 bases. The CDR3 runs to 15 residues. V shed 4 bases, J shed 1 base, and the junction held 6 bases outside the gene matches. In germline, CDR1 is SGHTA, CDR2 FQGNSA. CDR3 amino acids: CASSSQGMGNTEAFF. CDR3 DNA: TGTGCCAGCAGCTCACAGGGGATGGGGAACACTGAAGCTTTCTTT. Using reference TRBV7-2 and TRBJ1-1 for the parts outside the CDR3, the full variable domain is GAGVSQSPSNKVTEKGKDVELRCDPISGHTALYWYRQSLGQGLEFLIYFQGNSAPDKSGLPSDRFSAERTGGSVSTLTIQRTQQEDSAVYLCASSSQGMGNTEAFFGQGTRLTVV.

CDR3 bases: TGTGCCAGCAGCTTTGCCGACTCGAATTCACCCCTCCACTTT. The encoded protein is CASSFADSNSPLHF. This chain joins TRBV5-6 and TRBJ1-6; D not resolved. The CDR3 totals 14 residues. Germline V lookup: CDR1 SGHDT, CDR2 YYEEEE. V lost 2 bases and J lost 7, with 10 bases in between.

The chain carries TRBV5-4 and TRBJ1-2, with TRBD1 identical over 7 bases. This CDR3 has 15 amino acids. The trim removed 6 bases at V and 1 base at J, leaving 9 bases unmatched. In germline, CDR1 is SGHNT, CDR2 YYREEE (reference sequence). The CDR3 loop reads CASIPGTEFNYGYTF. The CDR3 bases are TGTGCCAGCATCCCCGGGACAGAGTTTAACTATGGCTACACCTTC.